This T cell receptor beta chain was sequenced for a study of OX40 agonist ivuxolimab in advanced cancers. Study background: Clinicians treated patients with ivuxolimab, an agonistic anti-OX40 (CD134) antibody. Patients treated during dose escalation were battling hepatocellular carcinoma, melanoma, renal cell or head and neck cancer. General study results and limits: Normalized T-cell clonal expansion was also low in a subset of nonresponders.

Note on this clone: Its specificity is unknown.

Clones were sequenced by immunoSEQ multiplex PCR, and TCRdb holds only the in-frame ones, with some missing. This repertoire shows some 73,000 clones, 80% to 90% found once; its top ten account for 0.6% to 0.8%. Sampling of blood occurred at baseline, cycle 4 day 1, and cycle 7 day 1. This CDR3 is built from 11 residues. In germline, CDR1 is SGHRS, CDR2 YFSETQ. With 1 base removed from V and 10 bases from J, the gap between germline ends came to 6 bases. The sequence derives from an adult with an advanced solid tumor such as melanoma, head and neck, liver or kidney cancer. The sample here was CD4+ or CD8+ T cells sorted from blood, taken in a trial of the OX40 agonist ivuxolimab. The gene calls are TRBV5-1 and TRBJ2-1; no firm D call. CDR3 region: CASSLLGEQFF. DNA of the CDR3: TGCGCCAGCAGCTTGCTGGGGGAGCAGTTCTTC.